This T cell receptor beta chain was retrieved from a study of blood T cell repertoires in COVID-19. The study assigned cohorts using participant-reported clinical history. The data were produced by immunoSEQ multiplex PCR, yet TCRdb's version contains in-frame clones alone and is incomplete. The data hold 230,000 or so clones, with 88% observed a single time. Sequencing was performed on PBMCs or T cells enriched from blood (not recorded which). This clonotype was sampled from a woman aged 50 to 60 with acute COVID-19.

CDR3: CASSLRDATEAFF. CDR3 nucleotide sequence: TGTGCCAGCAGTTTGAGGGATGCCACTGAAGCTTTCTTT. The chain couples TRBV12-3 or TRBV12-4 to TRBJ1-1; D uncertain. The CDR3 runs 13 residues. V was pared by 3 bases and J by 4 bases, with 9 bases between.